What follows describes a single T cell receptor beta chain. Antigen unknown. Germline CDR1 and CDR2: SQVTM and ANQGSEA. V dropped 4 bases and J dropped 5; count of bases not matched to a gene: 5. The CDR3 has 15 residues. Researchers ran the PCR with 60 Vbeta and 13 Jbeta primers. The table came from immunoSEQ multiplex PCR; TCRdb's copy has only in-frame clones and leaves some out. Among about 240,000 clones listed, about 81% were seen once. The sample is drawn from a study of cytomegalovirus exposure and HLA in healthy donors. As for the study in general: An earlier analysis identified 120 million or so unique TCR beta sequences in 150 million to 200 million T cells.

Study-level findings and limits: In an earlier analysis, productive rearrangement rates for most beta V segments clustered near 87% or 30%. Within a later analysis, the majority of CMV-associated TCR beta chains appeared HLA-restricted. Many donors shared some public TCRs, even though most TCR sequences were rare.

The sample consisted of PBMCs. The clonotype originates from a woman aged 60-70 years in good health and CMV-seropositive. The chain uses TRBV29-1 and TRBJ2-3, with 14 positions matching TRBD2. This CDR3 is CSVGTSGGLGDTQYF. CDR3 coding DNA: TGCAGCGTTGGGACTAGCGGGGGGTTAGGAGATACGCAGTATTTT.